The source of this T cell receptor (beta chain) is a study of blood T cell repertoires in COVID-19. The data were produced by immunoSEQ multiplex PCR, yet TCRdb's version contains in-frame clones alone and is incomplete. This sample yields about 300,000 clones, of which nearly 90% are seen a single time; roughly 9% belongs to the top ten. Germline assignment: CDR1 SGHAT and CDR2 FQNNGV. CDR3 length: 15 amino acids. V lost 4 bases and J lost 8; bases outside the gene matches: 8. The sample taken for sequencing was peripheral blood. The V gene is TRBV11-2, the J gene TRBJ1-4, with TRBD1 matching over 9 bases. This TCR derives from a man aged 18 to 30 with active or convalescent COVID-19. The CDR3 DNA sequence: TGTGCCAGCAGCTCGGACAGGGGAGCGGGGGAAAAACTGTTTTTT. This translates into CASSSDRGAGEKLFF.